The rows below give T cell receptor beta chains drawn from one sample of a study of blood T cell repertoires in COVID-19. The data were produced by immunoSEQ multiplex PCR, yet TCRdb's version contains in-frame clones alone and is incomplete. This table has about 150,000 clones, approximately 88% appearing once. The specimen was peripheral blood. The source of these receptors is a man between 65 and 85 years old with acute or convalescent COVID-19. Both conserved end residues are part of each CDR3. D genes are given only for firm matches.

cdr3_length j_call d_call v_call cdr3_aa cdr3_nt
16 TRBJ1-4 TRBD1 TRBV10-3 CAISTGQGGYGEKLFF TGTGCCATCAGTACTGGACAGGGCGGATATGGTGAAAAACTGTTTTTT
14 TRBJ2-1 . TRBV5-1 CASKWDSPGNEQFF TGCGCCAGCAAGTGGGACTCCCCGGGGAATGAGCAGTTCTTC
17 TRBJ2-3 TRBD2 TRBV27 CASSLRTSGASTDTQYF TGTGCCAGCAGTTTGAGGACTAGCGGGGCTAGCACAGATACGCAGTATTTT
14 TRBJ1-1 . TRBV3-1/TRBV3-2 CASSQSSGDTEAFF TGTGCCAGCAGCCAATCCTCGGGAGACACTGAAGCTTTCTTT
16 TRBJ2-3 . TRBV25-1 CASSPFAAMDTDTQYF TGTGCCAGCAGTCCGTTCGCGGCTATGGACACAGATACGCAGTATTTT
14 TRBJ2-7 TRBD2 TRBV28 CATKRAGDTYEQYF TGTGCCACGAAGAGAGCGGGAGATACCTACGAGCAGTACTTC
16 TRBJ2-2 TRBD1 TRBV24-1 CATSVRGTGGTGELFF TGTGCCACCAGTGTCCGAGGGACAGGGGGGACCGGGGAGCTGTTTTTT
12 TRBJ1-5 . TRBV28 CASSTPRQPQHF TGTGCCAGCAGCACCCCTCGGCAGCCCCAGCATTTT
15 TRBJ2-7 TRBD1 TRBV7-2 CASSLEGTGVYEQYF TGTGCCAGCAGCTTAGAGGGGACAGGGGTCTACGAGCAGTACTTC
13 TRBJ1-5 . TRBV29-1 CSVGGAGNQPQHF TGCAGCGTCGGTGGGGCTGGCAATCAGCCCCAGCATTTT
13 TRBJ1-2 . TRBV24-1 CATSAAGYYGYTF TGTGCCACCAGTGCAGCGGGATACTATGGCTACACCTTC
16 TRBJ2-2 TRBD2 TRBV11-2 CASSLAAGVSTGELFF TGTGCCAGCAGCCTGGCCGCGGGAGTCAGCACCGGGGAGCTGTTTTTT
18 TRBJ1-2 TRBD1 TRBV3-1/TRBV3-2 CASSQDTGTGALGYGYTF TGTGCCAGCAGCCAAGATACGGGGACAGGGGCCTTGGGGTATGGCTACACCTTC